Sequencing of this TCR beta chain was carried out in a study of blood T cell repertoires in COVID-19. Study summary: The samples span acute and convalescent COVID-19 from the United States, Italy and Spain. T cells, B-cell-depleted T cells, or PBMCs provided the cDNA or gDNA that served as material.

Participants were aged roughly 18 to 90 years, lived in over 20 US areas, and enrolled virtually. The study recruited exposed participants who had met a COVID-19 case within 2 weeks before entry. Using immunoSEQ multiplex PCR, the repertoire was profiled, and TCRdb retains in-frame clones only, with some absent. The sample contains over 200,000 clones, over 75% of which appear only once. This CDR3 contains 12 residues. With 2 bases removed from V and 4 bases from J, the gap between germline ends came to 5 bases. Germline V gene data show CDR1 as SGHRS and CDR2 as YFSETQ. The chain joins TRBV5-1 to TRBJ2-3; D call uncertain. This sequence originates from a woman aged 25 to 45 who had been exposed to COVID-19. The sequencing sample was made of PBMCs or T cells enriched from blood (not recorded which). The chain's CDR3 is CASSFAADTQYF. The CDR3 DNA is TGCGCCAGCAGCTTTGCGGCAGATACGCAGTATTTT.